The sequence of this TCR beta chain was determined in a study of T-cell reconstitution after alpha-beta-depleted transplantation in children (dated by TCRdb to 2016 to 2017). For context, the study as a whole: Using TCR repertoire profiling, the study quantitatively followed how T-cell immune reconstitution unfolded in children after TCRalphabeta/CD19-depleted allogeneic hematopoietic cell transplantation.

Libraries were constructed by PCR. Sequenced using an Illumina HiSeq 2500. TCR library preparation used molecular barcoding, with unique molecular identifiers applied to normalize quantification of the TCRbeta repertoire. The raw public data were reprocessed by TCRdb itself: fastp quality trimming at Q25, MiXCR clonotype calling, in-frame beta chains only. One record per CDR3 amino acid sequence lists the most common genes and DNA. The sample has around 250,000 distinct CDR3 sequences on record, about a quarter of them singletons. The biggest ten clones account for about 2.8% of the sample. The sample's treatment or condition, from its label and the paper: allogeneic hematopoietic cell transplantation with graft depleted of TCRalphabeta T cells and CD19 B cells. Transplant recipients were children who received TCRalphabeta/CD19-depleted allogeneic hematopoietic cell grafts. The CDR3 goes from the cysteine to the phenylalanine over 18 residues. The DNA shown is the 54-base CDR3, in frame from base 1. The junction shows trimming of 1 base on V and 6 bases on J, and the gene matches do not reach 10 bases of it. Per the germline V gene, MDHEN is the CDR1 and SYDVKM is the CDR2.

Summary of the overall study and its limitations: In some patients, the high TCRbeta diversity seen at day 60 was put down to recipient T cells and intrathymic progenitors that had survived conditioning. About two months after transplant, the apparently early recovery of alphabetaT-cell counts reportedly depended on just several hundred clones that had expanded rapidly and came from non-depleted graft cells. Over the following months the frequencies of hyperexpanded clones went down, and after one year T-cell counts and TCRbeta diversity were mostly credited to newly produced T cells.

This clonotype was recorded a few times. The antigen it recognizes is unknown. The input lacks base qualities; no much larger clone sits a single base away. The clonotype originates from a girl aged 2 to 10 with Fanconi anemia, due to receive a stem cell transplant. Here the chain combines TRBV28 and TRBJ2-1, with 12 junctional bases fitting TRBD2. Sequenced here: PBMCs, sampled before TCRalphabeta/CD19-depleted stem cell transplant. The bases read TGTGCCAGCAGTTTATTGTGGGCTAGCGGGAGGGCCCCCAATGAGCAGTTCTTC. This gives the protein CASSLLWASGRAPNEQFF.